A selection of T cell receptor beta chains follows, all from one sample in a study of shared clonotypes between healthy human individuals. Some clones are missing from TCRdb's copy, which holds only in-frame ones; the method was immunoSEQ multiplex PCR. The sample has 2 million or so clones, around 95% seen once. Sequenced: naive CD4+ T cells sorted from blood. The receptors shown here come from a man aged 18-30 years in good health. The CDR3 runs from the conserved cysteine through the conserved F or W. The order of the fields is clone size, CDR3 length, V gene, J gene, D gene, CDR3 protein, CDR3 DNA. D genes are given only for firm matches. Size values are once, few and many counts, or a class for expanded clones, and some rows have none.

>.|15|TRBV28|TRBJ2-6|.
CASSRSGSGANVLTF
TGTGCCAGCAGCCGCTCTGGCTCTGGGGCCAACGTCCTGACTTTC
>.|14|TRBV6-6|TRBJ2-2|.
CASSYRTNTGELFF
TGTGCCAGCAGTTACCGTACTAACACCGGGGAGCTGTTTTTT
>.|13|TRBV2|TRBJ1-2|.
CASSVDTYYGYTF
TGTGCCAGCAGTGTAGACACGTACTATGGCTACACCTTC
>.|15|TRBV6-1|TRBJ2-3|.
CASSEAGWHTDTQYF
TGTGCCAGCAGTGAAGCGGGGTGGCACACAGATACGCAGTATTTT
>once|14|TRBV5-8|TRBJ1-4|.
CASSLFGSDEKLFF
TGTGCCAGCAGCTTGTTCGGATCCGATGAAAAACTGTTTTTT
>.|14|TRBV18|TRBJ2-7|TRBD1
CASSQSDRAYEQYF
TGTGCCAGCTCACAATCCGACAGGGCCTACGAGCAGTACTTC
>once|14|TRBV18|TRBJ1-1|.
CASSPPGSHTEAFF
TGTGCCAGCTCACCACCAGGTAGCCACACTGAAGCTTTCTTT
>.|12|TRBV6-5|TRBJ1-1|.
CASRHRNTEAFF
TGTGCCAGCAGACACAGGAACACTGAAGCTTTCTTT
>.|13|TRBV14|TRBJ1-3|.
CASSQPSGNTIYF
TGTGCCAGCAGCCAACCCTCTGGAAACACCATATATTTT
>once|12|TRBV7-9|TRBJ2-7|.
CASSPRGYEQYF
TGTGCCAGCAGCCCCCGGGGCTACGAGCAGTACTTC
>.|16|TRBV6-4|TRBJ1-5|.
CASTGQHLYSNQPQHF
TGTGCCAGCACTGGACAGCACCTCTATAGCAATCAGCCCCAGCATTTT
>.|14|TRBV5-1|TRBJ2-5|.
CASSPIGGLETQYF
TGCGCCAGCAGCCCTATCGGGGGATTAGAGACCCAGTACTTC
>.|15|TRBV7-2|TRBJ1-3|.
CASSLVVGSGNTIYF
TGTGCCAGCAGCTTAGTTGTGGGGTCTGGAAACACCATATATTTT
>.|16|TRBV9|TRBJ2-7|TRBD2
CASSAHPGLAGDRQYF
TGTGCCAGCAGCGCCCACCCGGGACTAGCGGGAGATAGGCAGTACTTC
>.|16|TRBV10-3|TRBJ2-7|TRBD1
CAISESRTGGNYEQYF
TGTGCCATCAGTGAGTCTCGGACAGGGGGCAACTACGAGCAGTACTTC
>.|12|TRBV30|TRBJ1-4|.
CAWRERGRELFF
TGTGCCTGGAGAGAGAGGGGCAGAGAACTGTTTTTT
>.|14|TRBV5-1|TRBJ2-1|.
CASNPGLSYNEQFF
TGCGCCAGTAACCCGGGACTTTCCTACAATGAGCAGTTCTTC
>.|17|TRBV5-6|TRBJ1-6|.
CASSRRDSNSYNSPLHF
TGTGCCAGCAGCCGACGGGACTCAAACTCCTATAATTCACCCCTCCACTTT
>.|15|TRBV15|TRBJ2-5|.
CATSYVRPPHQTQYF
TGTGCCACCAGCTACGTCCGGCCACCTCATCAGACCCAGTACTTC
>.|14|TRBV5-1|TRBJ2-3|.
CASSTGSSTDTQYF
TGCGCCAGCAGCACGGGATCTAGCACAGATACGCAGTATTTT
>.|13|TRBV6-5|TRBJ2-3|.
CASRPSSTDTQYF
TGTGCCAGCAGGCCTTCTAGCACAGATACGCAGTATTTT
>.|16|TRBV30|TRBJ2-5|TRBD1
CAWSLTIGQGRETQYF
TGTGCCTGGAGTTTAACAATTGGACAGGGTCGAGAGACCCAGTACTTC
>.|12|TRBV30|TRBJ2-7|.
CAWSPIGGEQYF
TGTGCCTGGAGTCCCATTGGAGGCGAGCAGTACTTC
>.|15|TRBV5-1|TRBJ2-1|TRBD1
CASGIGQGFGNEQFF
TGCGCCAGCGGAATTGGACAGGGATTTGGCAATGAGCAGTTCTTC
>.|16|TRBV11-2|TRBJ2-7|TRBD2
CASTPLEGGRSYEQYF
TGTGCCAGCACCCCCCTCGAGGGAGGGCGCTCCTACGAGCAGTACTTC
>.|13|TRBV5-1|TRBJ1-5|.
CASSFGLDQPQHF
TGCGCCAGCAGCTTCGGGTTAGATCAGCCCCAGCATTTT
>.|15|TRBV7-2|TRBJ2-7|TRBD2
CASSLGLADPYEQYF
TGTGCCAGCAGCTTGGGACTAGCGGATCCCTACGAGCAGTACTTC
>.|14|TRBV27|TRBJ2-1|TRBD2
CASKRLAGGGEQFF
TGTGCCAGCAAGCGGCTAGCGGGAGGGGGCGAGCAGTTCTTC
>.|14|TRBV7-9|TRBJ2-2|TRBD1
CASRTDRATGELFF
TGTGCCAGCAGGACGGACAGGGCGACCGGGGAGCTGTTTTTT
>.|15|TRBV4-1|TRBJ1-2|.
CASSQDQVGGYGYTF
TGCGCCAGCAGCCAAGATCAGGTAGGGGGCTATGGCTACACCTTC
>.|14|TRBV10-1|TRBJ2-3|TRBD2
CASSDAGVTDTQYF
TGCGCCAGCAGTGACGCGGGAGTCACAGATACGCAGTATTTT
>once|14|TRBV5-1|TRBJ1-1|.
CASSLDRTNTEAFF
TGCGCCAGCAGCTTGGACCGGACAAACACTGAAGCTTTCTTT
>once|16|TRBV10-1|TRBJ2-3|.
CASSVSAHSGTDTQYF
TGCGCCAGCAGTGTCAGTGCCCACTCGGGAACAGATACGCAGTATTTT
>.|14|TRBV29-1|TRBJ1-1|.
CSVRSRIANTEAFF
TGCAGCGTTCGAAGCCGGATCGCGAACACTGAAGCTTTCTTT
>.|14|TRBV6-6|TRBJ2-7|TRBD2
CASSYPSSGREQYF
TGTGCCAGCAGTTACCCATCTAGCGGGAGGGAGCAGTACTTC
>.|16|TRBV4-1|TRBJ2-3|.
CASSQDGGAVTDTQYF
TGCGCCAGCAGCCAAGATGGAGGGGCGGTGACAGATACGCAGTATTTT
>.|10|TRBV20-1|TRBJ2-3|.
CSASRDTQYF
TGCAGTGCTAGTCGCGATACGCAGTATTTT
>.|14|TRBV6-5|TRBJ1-4|.
CASRPSRSREKLFF
TGTGCCAGCAGACCCAGTCGGTCGAGGGAAAAACTGTTTTTT
>.|15|TRBV28|TRBJ2-7|TRBD1
CASRLSGTGTYEQYF
TGTGCCAGCAGACTCTCCGGGACAGGGACTTACGAGCAGTACTTC
>once|13|TRBV5-5|TRBJ2-5|.
CASSGGTRETQYF
TGTGCCAGCAGCGGAGGGACGCGAGAGACCCAGTACTTC
>.|16|TRBV7-2|TRBJ2-7|.
CASSLAPGERSYEQYF
TGTGCCAGCAGCCTCGCACCAGGGGAGAGATCCTACGAGCAGTACTTC
>.|16|TRBV5-8|TRBJ2-2|TRBD2
CASSPRLAANTGELFF
TGTGCCAGCAGCCCGCGACTAGCAGCGAACACCGGGGAGCTGTTTTTT
>.|16|TRBV5-6|TRBJ1-6|TRBD1
CASSPGGSSYNSPLHF
TGTGCCAGCAGTCCAGGGGGGAGCTCCTATAATTCACCCCTCCACTTT
>.|14|TRBV5-1|TRBJ2-3|TRBD2
CASSTSGSPDTQYF
TGCGCCAGCTCCACTAGCGGGAGCCCAGATACGCAGTATTTT
>.|14|TRBV28|TRBJ1-6|.
CASTRSFPDSPLHF
TGTGCCAGCACCCGATCCTTCCCGGATTCACCCCTCCACTTT
>.|18|TRBV30|TRBJ2-6|TRBD1
CAWSGQTGTGAGANVLTF
TGTGCCTGGAGTGGCCAAACCGGGACAGGGGCTGGGGCCAACGTCCTGACTTTC
>.|15|TRBV11-3|TRBJ2-7|TRBD1
CASSFNGTGGSEQYF
TGTGCCAGCAGCTTTAACGGGACAGGGGGCTCCGAGCAGTACTTC
>.|12|TRBV28|TRBJ2-5|.
CASTSRGETQYF
TGTGCCAGCACCTCAAGGGGAGAGACCCAGTACTTC
>.|18|TRBV5-1|TRBJ2-7|TRBD1
CASSLSLRQGASNFEQYF
TGCGCCAGCAGCTTGTCGTTGAGGCAGGGGGCGAGTAATTTTGAGCAGTACTTC
>.|15|TRBV18|TRBJ2-2|.
CASSPQQGNTGELFF
TGTGCCAGCTCACCACAGCAGGGGAACACCGGGGAGCTGTTTTTT
>.|14|TRBV25-1|TRBJ1-2|.
CASSDSAGNYGYTF
TGTGCCAGCAGTGATTCGGCAGGAAACTATGGCTACACCTTC
>.|14|TRBV18|TRBJ2-5|.
CASSPRVYQETQYF
TGTGCCAGCTCACCACGAGTGTACCAAGAGACCCAGTACTTC
>.|14|TRBV10-3|TRBJ1-6|.
CAISVGVLNSPLHF
TGTGCCATCAGTGTCGGGGTCCTAAATTCACCCCTCCACTTT
>.|16|TRBV5-6|TRBJ2-7|TRBD2
CASTPRGTSGVYEQYF
TGTGCCAGCACCCCGCGCGGGACTAGCGGAGTCTACGAGCAGTACTTC
>.|14|TRBV2|TRBJ1-2|.
CASSEKSRAHGYTF
TGTGCCAGCAGTGAAAAGTCCAGGGCCCATGGCTACACCTTC